What follows describes a single T cell receptor beta chain. The antigen is unknown. This specimen belongs to a study of OX40 agonist ivuxolimab in advanced cancers. Study at large: Patients received the agonistic anti-OX40 (CD134) antibody ivuxolimab.

Assay: immunoSEQ multiplex PCR; the TCRdb copy retains only in-frame clones and omits some. The data show some 68,000 clones, 88% seen once. V lost 0 bases and J 3 bases, leaving 12 bases between the germline ends. This CDR3 has 16 residues. CDR1 and CDR2 from the germline V gene are MNHEY and SVGAGI. Study-wide results and caveats: CD8+ T cells were the subset that, on average, had more expanded clones than CD4+.

The sequence derives from an adult with an advanced solid tumor such as melanoma, head and neck, liver or kidney cancer. The input for sequencing was CD4+ or CD8+ T cells sorted from blood, taken in a trial of the OX40 agonist ivuxolimab. The chain combines TRBV6-5 with TRBJ1-3; tentatively, D is TRBD1 (5 bases). Here the CDR3 reads CASSYSGRENGNTIYF. The CDR3 DNA is TGTGCCAGCAGTTACTCGGGCAGGGAAAATGGAAACACCATATATTTT.